Sequencing of this TCR beta chain was carried out in a study of blood T cell repertoires in COVID-19. Per germline, CDR1 SNHLY and CDR2 FYNNEI. The V gene end was trimmed by 1 base and the J gene end by 3 bases; junction bases not matched to a gene: 3. The CDR3 is 15 residues long. The data were produced by immunoSEQ multiplex PCR, yet TCRdb's version contains in-frame clones alone and is incomplete. Of tens of thousands of clones in the sample, roughly 80% were seen once. V usage is TRBV2 and J usage is TRBJ1-5; 7 nucleotides line up with TRBD1. The origin of this receptor is an older woman with acute or convalescent COVID-19. The sample consisted of peripheral blood. The CDR3 region is CASSEEGTVNQPQHF. CDR3 DNA: TGTGCCAGCAGTGAAGAAGGGACAGTCAATCAGCCCCAGCATTTT.